A single sample is the source of the 29 T cell receptor beta chains below, sequenced in a study of Tregs in tolerant kidney transplant recipients. Mixed chimerism was transient after nonmyeloablative marrow transplants from related graft donors. Produced via immunoSEQ multiplex PCR; TCRdb's table is partial and in-frame only. Its clone listing holds approximately 11,000 clones. The sequencing here drew on CD8+ T cells from blood (PBMCs), taken 24 months after the transplant. The source is a human patient who received a combined kidney and bone marrow transplant. Some T cells may be the graft donor's.

Concerning this clone itself: The read terminates 3 residues ahead of where the CDR3 ends, so the germline J gene completes it. This chain connects TRBV7-9 to TRBJ1-4; D not certain. Trimming took off 5 bases at V and 10 bases at J, with 14 bases between the two ends. Germline V CDR1 and CDR2: SEHNR, FQNEAQ (reference sequence). The CDR3 is made up of 13 amino acids. The sequenced part of the CDR3 DNA is TGTGCCAGCAGCCCCCATGAGCTTGGAAAA. As protein: CASSPHELGK. The whole CDR3 sequence reads CASSPHELGKLFF. Variable domain in full (rest from reference TRBV7-9 and TRBJ1-4): DTGVSQNPRHKITKRGQNVTFRCDPISEHNRLYWYRQTLGQGPEFLTYFQNEAQLEKSRLLSDRFSAERPKGSFSTLEIQRTEQGDSAMYLCASSPHELGKLFFGSGTQLSVL.

Note on this clone: Coverage ceases 3 residues before the CDR3 finishes, and the germline J gene fills in the end. The V gene is TRBV23-1, the J gene TRBJ1-1; 8 nucleotides match TRBD1. TRBV23-1 is designated an ORF whose function remains uncertain. The CDR3 covers 14 residues. After removal of 5 bases from V and 1 base from J, the junction contained 3 bases not matched to a gene. CDR3 sequence: CASSNGQGNTEAFF. The CDR3 bases that were read are TGCGCCAGCAGTAACGGACAGGGGAACACTGAA.

The CDR3 DNA, read in part, is TGCGCCAGCCGCCCCGGGCGGGGGTATACCGGGGAG. Translated: CASRPGRGYTGE. The whole CDR3 region reads CASRPGRGYTGELFF. The chain recombines TRBV5-1 with TRBJ2-2; 7 nucleotides agree with TRBD2. Coverage ceases 3 residues before the CDR3 finishes, and the germline J gene fills in the end. Germline V gene lookup returns CDR1 SGHRS and CDR2 YFSETQ. V lost 7 bases to trimming and J lost 5 bases; unmatched junction nucleotides: 11. The CDR3 is made up of 15 amino acids.

Note on this clone: The CDR3 extends 3 residues past the end of the read, so its final part is completed from the germline J gene. The chain employs TRBV6-2 or TRBV6-3 and TRBJ2-1; 7 positions agree with TRBD2. In germline, CDR1 is MNHEY, CDR2 SVGEGT. The CDR3 consists of 16 residues. Unmatched junction bases numbered 13, after V lost 5 bases and J lost 6 bases. Incomplete CDR3 DNA: TGTGCCAGCAGTACCCCCTGGCGGGAGAGATTCAATGAG. Protein: CASSTPWRERFNE. The CDR3, in full, reads CASSTPWRERFNEQFF.

A word on this clone: The DNA ends 3 residues before the CDR3 does, and the rest of the CDR3 is filled in from the germline J gene. This chain joins TRBV29-1 and TRBJ1-2; D might be TRBD1 (6 bases). The CDR3 runs to 13 residues. From germline, CDR1 is SQVTM and CDR2 ANQGSEA. Trimming stripped 7 bases from V and 0 bases from J, with 12 bases between. The CDR3 loop reads CSGTGPTNYGYTF. The part of the CDR3 DNA that was read is TGCAGCGGAACAGGGCCCACTAACTATGGC.

Notes on this clone: The read stops 3 residues short of the end of the CDR3; the missing end is completed from the germline J gene. V is TRBV19 and J is TRBJ1-5; D is uncertain. V was shortened by 3 bases and J by 3 bases, with 15 bases between the two germline ends. The CDR3 runs to 16 residues. Germline CDR1 and CDR2: LNHDA and SQIVND (reference sequence). The CDR3 is CASSMEQPTPNQPQHF. The part of the CDR3 DNA that was read is TGTGCCAGTAGTATGGAACAGCCAACACCCAATCAGCCC.

Measured by frequency, this clone is medium-sized. The sequence runs out 3 residues before the end of the CDR3; the remainder is reconstructed from the germline J gene. The chain recombines TRBV11-2 with TRBJ2-7, with unresolved D. The length of the CDR3 is 15 residues. V lost 0 bases and J 3 bases, leaving 12 bases between the germline ends. Germline values: CDR1 SGHAT, CDR2 FQNNGV. CDR3 DNA (partial): TGTGCCAGCAGCTTAGAAAGCCTAGGCTTCTACGAG. It encodes CASSLESLGFYE. The complete CDR3 protein is CASSLESLGFYEQYF.

Details on this clone: The read finishes 3 residues shy of the CDR3 end, and the germline J gene is used to complete it. The chain carries TRBV4-1 and TRBJ2-3; 8 bases match TRBD1. The CDR3 sequence is 15 residues long. After removal of 4 bases from V and 4 bases from J, the junction contained 7 bases not matched to a gene. Germline CDR1 and CDR2: MGHRA and YSYEKL. The CDR3 bases that were read are TGCGCCAGCAGCCCAACAGGGGGGAGTCCAGATACG. It is translated as CASSPTGGSPDT. The entire CDR3 is CASSPTGGSPDTQYF.

CDR3 DNA (partial): TGTGCCAGCAGCTGGGCGGGGAGCACAGATACG. Encoded protein: CASSWAGSTDT. The entire CDR3 reads CASSWAGSTDTQYF. The chain uses TRBV7-9 and TRBJ2-3; D is perhaps TRBD2 (6 bases). The DNA ends 3 residues before the CDR3 does, and the rest of the CDR3 is filled in from the germline J gene. CDR3 length equals 14 residues. Trimming removed 4 bases from V and 0 bases from J, with 8 bases in between. The V gene's germline CDR1 is SEHNR and CDR2 FQNEAQ (reference sequence).

Regarding this clone: From the germline J gene comes the end of the CDR3, since the read stops 3 residues before it. The rearrangement joins TRBV7-3 to TRBJ2-3; TRBD2 is a possible D gene (5 bases). The CDR3 runs to 15 residues. V gave up 5 bases and J gave up 5 bases, with 17 bases separating them. CDR1 and CDR2 (germline): SGHTA, FQGTGA. The sequenced CDR3 bases are TGTGCCAGCAGCGCCTGGGAGTCCCGGGGAGATACG. Translated, it gives CASSAWESRGDT. The whole CDR3 is CASSAWESRGDTQYF. Full variable domain (missing parts from reference TRBV7-3 and TRBJ2-3): GAGVSQTPSNKVTEKGKYVELRCDPISGHTALYWYRQSLGQGPEFLIYFQGTGAADDSGLPNDRFFAVRPEGSVSTLKIQRTERGDSAVYLCASSAWESRGDTQYFGPGTRLTVL.

As to this clone: Read coverage stops 3 residues before the CDR3 terminus; the germline J gene supplies the remainder. The chain employs TRBV7-6 and TRBJ1-5; no clear D gene. V lost 1 base, J lost 3 bases, and 4 bases lay in between. This CDR3 contains 13 residues. Germline V CDR1 and CDR2: SGHVS, FNYEAQ. The covered CDR3 bases are TGTGCCAGCAGCTTAGTAATCAATCAGCCC. Translating it yields CASSLVINQP. The entire CDR3 is CASSLVINQPQHF.

About this clone: The CDR3 extends 3 residues past the end of the read, so its final part is completed from the germline J gene. This chain links TRBV5-1 with TRBJ2-7, with a weak D call TRBD2 (6 bases). CDR1 and CDR2 (germline): SGHRS, YFSETQ. This CDR3 has 13 amino acids. V gave up 2 bases and J gave up 3 bases, with 9 bases separating them. CDR3 amino acids: CASSLTSLYEQYF. The covered CDR3 bases are TGCGCCAGCAGCTTAACTAGCCTCTACGAG.

As concerns this clone: The read terminates 3 residues before the CDR3 end, so the remaining end is supplied by the germline J gene. This rearrangement joins TRBV12-3 or TRBV12-4 to TRBJ2-7; 10 bases are a match to TRBD2. J lost 3 bases, V lost 4 bases, and 6 bases had no gene match. This CDR3 comprises 15 residues. Incomplete CDR3 DNA: TGTGCCAGCAGTTGGACTAGCGGCCCTCTCTACGAG. This gives the protein CASSWTSGPLYE. The CDR3 in its entirety is CASSWTSGPLYEQYF.

With respect to this clone: The sequence runs out 3 residues before the end of the CDR3; the remainder is reconstructed from the germline J gene. V gene TRBV20-1 combines with J gene TRBJ2-5; 10 positions agree with TRBD2. The germline CDR1 and CDR2 sequences are DFQATT and SNEGSKA (reference sequence). The CDR3 covers 15 residues. The ends lost 0 bases at V and 5 bases at J; junction bases unmatched: 6. The sequenced part of the CDR3 DNA is TGCAGTGCTAGAGATTGGACTAGCGGTGGGGAGACC. Its translation is CSARDWTSGGET. The entire CDR3 sequence reads CSARDWTSGGETQYF.

Remarks on this clone: The read ends 3 residues shy of where the CDR3 ends; the end is completed using the germline J gene. The V call is TRBV5-1, the J call TRBJ2-3, with TRBD2 identical over 8 bases. J gave up 2 bases and V 2 bases, and 4 bases lay outside the gene matches. The V gene's germline CDR1 is SGHRS and CDR2 YFSETQ. This CDR3 contains 15 residues. CDR3 DNA, as far as it was read: TGCGCCAGCAGCTTTCAGCGGGAGACCACAGATACG. Its translation is CASSFQRETTDT. The CDR3 reads in full as CASSFQRETTDTQYF.

Note on this clone: The sequence runs out 3 residues before the end of the CDR3; the remainder is reconstructed from the germline J gene. The chain recombines TRBV30 with TRBJ1-2, with TRBD1 matching 9 bases. V trimming: 5 bases; J trimming: 7 bases; junction bases outside the gene matches: 14. This CDR3 has 15 amino acids. Germline V gene sequence: CDR1 GTSNPN, CDR2 SVGIG (reference sequence). The sequenced CDR3 bases are TGTGCCTGGGATTTAATCACAGGGGGCCGCGGTGGC. This encodes CAWDLITGGRGG. The whole CDR3 protein is CAWDLITGGRGGYTF.

As for this clone: An end of the junction does not agree with germline; a read error may underlie this. The CDR3: CASTQLAGLYYNEQFF. The part of the CDR3 DNA that was read is TGTGCCAGCACCCAACTAGCGGGCCTCTATTACAATGAG. The chain couples TRBV4-2 to TRBJ2-1, with 9 bases that match TRBD2. With the read ending 3 residues before the CDR3 end, the germline J gene is used to fill in that end. CDR1 and CDR2 from the germline V gene are LGHNA and YNFKEQ. The CDR3 is 16 amino acids.

As for this clone: The CDR3 extends 3 residues past the end of the read, so its final part is completed from the germline J gene. The chain joins TRBV2 to TRBJ2-7; 12 bases are shared with TRBD2. The CDR3 totals 17 residues. V lost 2 bases and J lost 2; bases outside the gene matches: 7. CDR1 and CDR2 from the germline V gene are SNHLY and FYNNEI. The CDR3 here is CASSEIRLAGGAYEQYF. CDR3 DNA (partial): TGTGCCAGCAGTGAAATTAGGCTAGCGGGAGGGGCCTACGAG.

A word on this clone: The observed sequence ends 3 residues before the CDR3 terminus, with the missing tail filled in from the germline J gene. The chain employs TRBV30 and TRBJ2-7, with 7 bases fitting TRBD2. V gave up 3 bases and J gave up 4 bases; unmatched junction bases: 18. The CDR3 spans 17 residues. Germline CDR1 GTSNPN, CDR2 SVGIG (reference sequence). CDR3 DNA, as far as it was read: TGTGCCTGGAGCGCCCCCGGATCACAGCGGGAAAGGTACGAG. It is translated as CAWSAPGSQRERYE. Given in full, the CDR3 is CAWSAPGSQRERYEQYF.

A remark on this clone: The DNA ends 3 residues before the CDR3 does, and the rest of the CDR3 is filled in from the germline J gene. The chain is built from TRBV19 and TRBJ2-4, with D possibly matching TRBD2 (5 bases). Germline CDR1 is LNHDA and CDR2 is SQIVND (reference sequence). The CDR3 spans 13 residues. The germline V and J ends were trimmed by 6 bases and 5 bases, with 11 bases remaining between them. The CDR3 region is CASSEGLENIQYF. Partial CDR3 DNA: TGTGCCAGTAGCGAGGGCCTCGAAAACATT.

The CDR3 here is CASSYSTSGRLYEQYF. The covered CDR3 bases are TGTGCCAGCAGTTACTCTACTAGCGGAAGGCTTTACGAG. The gene calls are TRBV6-2 or TRBV6-3 and TRBJ2-7, with 8 positions matching TRBD2. The read ends 3 residues early relative to the CDR3; the germline J gene fills the gap. This CDR3 is built from 16 residues. V was clipped by 0 bases and J by 4 bases; unmatched bases: 8. Germline CDR1 is MNHEY and CDR2 is SVGEGT.

The chain's CDR3 is CASSFQQGYSTDTQYF. The DNA read from the CDR3 is TGTGCCAGCAGCTTTCAACAGGGCTACAGCACAGATACG. The chain links TRBV7-8 to TRBJ2-3, with D maybe TRBD1 (6 bases). The read ends 3 residues shy of where the CDR3 ends; the end is completed using the germline J gene. Trimming shortened V by 3 bases and J by 0 bases, and 13 bases separated the two germline ends. The CDR3 extends over 16 amino acids. Germline assignment: CDR1 SGHVS and CDR2 FQNEAQ.

Of note for this clone: Sequencing ends 3 residues short of the CDR3 end; the germline J gene provides the rest. The rearrangement uses TRBV19 and TRBJ2-7, with 8 bases matching TRBD1. The CDR3 is 15 amino acids. Per germline, CDR1 LNHDA and CDR2 SQIVND (reference sequence). Trimming at V came to 9 bases and at J to 3 bases, leaving 13 bases not matched to a gene. CDR3 DNA, as far as it was read: TGTGCCAGCGGGGGCATGGGGACAGGCTACTACGAG. As protein: CASGGMGTGYYE. The complete CDR3 reads CASGGMGTGYYEQYF.

Worth noting for this clone: Read sequence stops 3 residues before the CDR3 end, and the germline J gene provides the missing end. The chain combines TRBV5-5 with TRBJ2-7, with D possibly TRBD2 on 5 matching bases. V was shortened by 4 bases and J by 3 bases, with 14 bases between the two germline ends. Germline V CDR1 and CDR2: SGHKS, YYEKEE (reference sequence). The CDR3 contains 14 residues. The CDR3 DNA, read in part, is TGTGCCAGCAGCCGGGTCGAGGACTTCTACGAG. Amino acids: CASSRVEDFYE. The complete CDR3 reads CASSRVEDFYEQYF.

Remarks on this clone: The read stops 3 residues short of the end of the CDR3; the missing end is completed from the germline J gene. The J gene is TRBJ2-7, the V gene TRBV30; D not certain. Germline V gene data show CDR1 as GTSNPN and CDR2 as SVGIG (reference sequence). The CDR3 extends over 14 amino acids. Trimming stripped 0 bases from V and 0 bases from J, with 9 bases between. This chain's CDR3 is CAWSVQLHSYEQYF. CDR3 DNA (partial): TGTGCCTGGAGTGTACAACTACACTCCTACGAG.

With regard to this clone: The read ends 3 residues shy of where the CDR3 ends; the end is completed using the germline J gene. The J gene is TRBJ2-3, the V gene TRBV19; 8 nucleotides agree with TRBD2. Germline CDR1 LNHDA, CDR2 SQIVND (reference sequence). V gave up 2 bases and J gave up 6 bases; unmatched junction bases: 1. The CDR3 contains 13 residues. CDR3 DNA (partial): TGTGCCAGTAGTATATTAGCGGGGGATACG. It translates to CASSILAGDT. The entire CDR3 sequence reads CASSILAGDTQYF.

In regard to this clone: Read data end 3 residues before the CDR3 end; the end is taken from the germline J gene. The chain employs TRBV10-3 and TRBJ2-1; 8 bases agree with TRBD1. There are 13 residues in the CDR3. After removal of 9 bases from V and 9 bases from J, the junction contained 10 bases not matched to a gene. Germline V CDR1 and CDR2: ENHRY, SYGVKD. CDR3 DNA, as far as it was read: TGTGCCATGAGCGCCGGGACAGGCCCTGAG. Its protein is CAMSAGTGPE. The CDR3 as a whole reads CAMSAGTGPEQFF.

CDR3 sequence reads: CSARDRGGVNEKLFF. The CDR3 DNA, read in part, is TGCAGTGCTAGGGACAGGGGGGGGGTTAATGAAAAA. J is TRBJ1-4 and V is TRBV20-1, with 10 bases fitting TRBD1. The read ends 3 residues early relative to the CDR3; the germline J gene fills the gap. V was pared by 3 bases and J by 4 bases, with 5 bases of the junction left unmatched. Per the germline V gene, CDR1 is DFQATT and CDR2 is SNEGSKA (reference sequence). This CDR3 is 15 amino acids long.

Points on this clone: The read ends 3 residues shy of where the CDR3 ends; the end is completed using the germline J gene. The chain links TRBV20-1 to TRBJ1-1, with a tentative D call TRBD1 (5 bases). This CDR3 is built from 16 residues. CDR1 and CDR2 (germline): DFQATT, SNEGSKA (reference sequence). V shed 1 base and J shed 1 base, with 16 bases lying between them. The sequenced CDR3 bases are TGCAGTGCTAGAGGGTCCCAGGGAGGAGGGAACACTGAA. Translating it yields CSARGSQGGGNTE. The entire CDR3 protein is CSARGSQGGGNTEAFF.